This T cell receptor beta chain derives from a study of blood T cells in healthy people across ages (dated by TCRdb to 2015 to 2017). For the study in its entirety: In model experiments, template switching captured roughly one uniquely barcoded TCR beta cDNA molecule for every two T cells. Age-related changes in TCR beta repertoire diversity were measured in the study by deep sequencing normalized with unique cDNA molecular identifiers. Two additional independent replicas of 1 million unique cDNA reads from the same blood draw were analyzed for two donors (one aged 18 to 30 and one aged 80 or older). The donors were split into four age groups: young (average about 15 years), middle-aged (about 40), aged (around 67) and long-lived (more than 80). To avoid experimental bias, donors of different ages were spread randomly across the sequencing lanes.

Systemically healthy Caucasian individuals from Russia, approximately 39 in total and aged about 6 to 90 years, were included as donors. Roughly 10 milliliters of peripheral blood were collected from each donor into EDTA-treated Vacutainer tubes. PBMCs were isolated by Ficoll-Paque density-gradient centrifugation, with at least 7 million obtained per sample. Trizol reagent was used to extract total RNA from the PBMCs, yielding at least 6 micrograms per sample. For every donor, an aliquot of PBMCs went through flow cytometry to measure the percentages of naive CD45RAhigh/CD27high T cells. Study-wide conclusions, independent of this receptor: Estimates of total diversity based on one million sequenced T cells were considered lower bounds and underestimates. The long-lived group showed more naive CD4+ T cells, fewer expanded clones and increased TCR diversity than the aged group, suggesting age selection. Since profiling was done on bulk unsorted PBMCs, naive and antigen-experienced compartments could not be conclusively compared. Observed TCR beta diversity correlated strongly with the percentage of naive T cells measured by flow cytometry. The CMV infection status of donors was not known, potentially confounding age-related changes in expanded clonotypes. As age increased, observed TCR beta diversity per million T cells dropped in a roughly linear way, and a significant reduction was already evident by age 40.

From the germline V gene (reference sequence), CDR1 is LGHDT and CDR2 is YNNKEL. There are 16 amino acids in the CDR3, from cysteine to phenylalanine inclusive. The kept DNA is CDR3 alone, 48 bases in frame from the first base. V sheds 2 bases and J sheds 11 bases, leaving 24 bases between their ends. This clonotype came up a few times. The clone's antigen remains unknown. Base qualities are not at hand, and no much larger clone is one base apart. Library generation was performed with 5' RACE. Sequenced on an Illumina HiSeq 2500. A second roughly 7 to 11 cycle PCR used a sample-barcoded 5' primer and a J-beta primer mix. A unique molecular identifier was introduced onto each TCR beta cDNA molecule by a template-switch 5' adaptor carrying 12 random nucleotides. At least 3 million CDR3-containing paired-end reads were obtained from each sample. All of the RNA was converted into first-strand cDNA using the Mint cDNA synthesis kit, with a TRBC-specific oligonucleotide serving as the primer. Following uracil-DNA glycosylase treatment, a first 18-cycle PCR with universal primers M1SS and BC2_uni_R was performed on all cDNA. The published analysis was carried out like this. For normalization, 1 million high-quality reads, each with a distinct molecular identifier, were randomly selected from each sample. Instead of being binned into consensus sequences, reads that shared molecular identifiers were thrown out. MiTCR, with a Q25 quality threshold and the strictest error-elimination algorithm, was used for CDR3 identification, clonotype clustering and error correction. A nonparametric unseen species model using Euler transformation provided a lower-bound estimate of total TCR beta diversity. In-frame beta chains were kept once TCRdb had trimmed the public reads at Q25 with fastp and called clones with MiXCR. Each record represents a unique CDR3 protein, reported with the most common genes and DNA among its rows. The authors' filters were not applied to this entry. For this sample the table gives some 690,000 distinct CDR3 sequences, of which 22% were detected only once. The ten biggest clones cover about 20% of the sample.

Sequencing was done on a sample of blood. The chain employs TRBV3-1 and TRBJ2-5; the D segment might be TRBD1 or TRBD2, since each matches 5 bases. This sequence originates from a man aged 70 or older in good health. The CDR3 region reads CASSQLQGVSQALQYF. In nucleotide form, the sequence is TGTGCCAGCAGCCAACTCCAGGGAGTTTCACAAGCTCTGCAGTACTTC.